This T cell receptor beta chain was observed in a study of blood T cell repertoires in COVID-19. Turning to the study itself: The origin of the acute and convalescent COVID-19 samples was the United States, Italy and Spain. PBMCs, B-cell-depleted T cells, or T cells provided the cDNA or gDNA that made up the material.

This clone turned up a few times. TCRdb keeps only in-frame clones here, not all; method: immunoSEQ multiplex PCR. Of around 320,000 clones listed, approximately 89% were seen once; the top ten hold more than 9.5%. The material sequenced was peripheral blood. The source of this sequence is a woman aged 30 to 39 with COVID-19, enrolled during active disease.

CDR3 in amino acids: CASSLWLRGGELFF. The CDR3 DNA sequence: TGCGCCAGCAGCTTATGGCTAAGGGGCGGGGAGCTGTTTTTT. The chain links TRBV5-1 to TRBJ2-2, with a tentative D call TRBD1 (5 bases). V was cut by 2 bases and J by 7 bases, with 12 bases left in between. Germline lookup yields CDR1 SGHRS and CDR2 YFSETQ. CDR3 size: 14 residues.